Listed below are T cell receptor beta chains from one sample, sequenced in a study of a mutant IDH1 vaccine in newly diagnosed glioma. TCRdb's table, derived via immunoSEQ multiplex PCR, lists solely in-frame clones and lacks some. The sample carries around 56,000 clones, about nine tenths recorded once. The specimen comprised PBMCs, sampled from a glioma patient treated with radiotherapy, temozolomide or both. Receptors originate from a man in his fifties with glioma. The CDR3 runs from the conserved cysteine through the conserved F or W. A D gene is named only where the DNA matches it firmly.

v_call: TRBV7-2
j_call: TRBJ2-1
d_call: .
cdr3_nt: TGTGCCAGCAGCGCCGACAGCAGCTCCTACAATGAGCAGTTCTTC
cdr3_aa: CASSADSSSYNEQFF

v_call: TRBV28
j_call: TRBJ2-6
d_call: TRBD2
cdr3_nt: TGTGCCAGCAGGCCCCGAGGAAGCGGGGGCTCTGGGGCCAACGTCCTGACTTTC
cdr3_aa: CASRPRGSGGSGANVLTF

v_call: TRBV18
j_call: TRBJ1-1
d_call: .
cdr3_nt: TGTGCCAGCTCACCACCGTGGGAGGGAGGGAACACTGAAGCTTTCTTT
cdr3_aa: CASSPPWEGGNTEAFF

v_call: TRBV15
j_call: TRBJ2-5
d_call: TRBD2
cdr3_nt: TGTGCCACCACGGTCGCACTAGCGGGGCCTCAAGAGACCCAGTACTTC
cdr3_aa: CATTVALAGPQETQYF

v_call: TRBV27
j_call: TRBJ1-6
d_call: .
cdr3_nt: TGTGCCAGCAGTCCACGGACGGCCAATTCACCCCTCCACTTT
cdr3_aa: CASSPRTANSPLHF

v_call: TRBV7-2
j_call: TRBJ2-3
d_call: .
cdr3_nt: TGTGCCAGCAGCGTTCTTCGGGATACGCAGTATTTT
cdr3_aa: CASSVLRDTQYF

v_call: TRBV13
j_call: TRBJ2-1
d_call: TRBD1
cdr3_nt: TGTGCCAGCAGCTTTAGAGGACAGGGGGTGGATGAGCAGTTCTTC
cdr3_aa: CASSFRGQGVDEQFF

v_call: TRBV5-1
j_call: TRBJ1-5
d_call: .
cdr3_nt: TGCGCCAGCAGCTTGGCGGGCCAATCGCATCAGCCCCAGCATTTT
cdr3_aa: CASSLAGQSHQPQHF

v_call: TRBV19
j_call: TRBJ2-2
d_call: .
cdr3_nt: TGTGCCAGTAGTAGCACAGGGTCGACCGGGGAGCTGTTTTTT
cdr3_aa: CASSSTGSTGELFF

v_call: TRBV5-6
j_call: TRBJ2-5
d_call: .
cdr3_nt: TGTGCCAGCAGCTTGGCAGGGGTCCAAGAGACCCAGTACTTC
cdr3_aa: CASSLAGVQETQYF

v_call: TRBV7-2
j_call: TRBJ1-1
d_call: .
cdr3_nt: TGTGCCAGCAGCCCCACTGGGCATCCGAACACTGAAGCTTTCTTT
cdr3_aa: CASSPTGHPNTEAFF

v_call: TRBV19
j_call: TRBJ2-1
d_call: .
cdr3_nt: TGTGCCAGTAGTATGACCCAGAGCTCCTACAATGAGCAGTTCTTC
cdr3_aa: CASSMTQSSYNEQFF

v_call: TRBV27
j_call: TRBJ2-7
d_call: TRBD2
cdr3_nt: TGTGCCAGCAGTTTGATCCCTAGCGGGAGGATGTACGAGCAGTACTTC
cdr3_aa: CASSLIPSGRMYEQYF

v_call: TRBV5-3
j_call: TRBJ2-3
d_call: .
cdr3_nt: TGTGCCCGCCGAACAGGGGAGGCAGATACGCAGTATTTT
cdr3_aa: CARRTGEADTQYF

v_call: TRBV5-6
j_call: TRBJ2-7
d_call: .
cdr3_nt: TGTGCCAGCAGTGGGGAAGGGCGGGAAAGGGCCTACGAGCAGTACTTC
cdr3_aa: CASSGEGRERAYEQYF

v_call: TRBV6-6
j_call: TRBJ1-5
d_call: .
cdr3_nt: TGTGCCAGCAGTCGAAGCAATCAGCCCCAGCATTTT
cdr3_aa: CASSRSNQPQHF

v_call: TRBV2
j_call: TRBJ2-5
d_call: .
cdr3_nt: TGTGCCAGCAGTGAGACTAGAATAGAGACCCAGTACTTC
cdr3_aa: CASSETRIETQYF

v_call: TRBV10-2
j_call: TRBJ1-2
d_call: TRBD1
cdr3_nt: TGCGCCAGCACCATAGGGACAGGGGTCGGAGGCTACACCTTC
cdr3_aa: CASTIGTGVGGYTF

v_call: TRBV9
j_call: TRBJ1-5
d_call: .
cdr3_nt: TGTGCCAGCAGCGCCGGGGGGGACGCGTATAGCAATCAGCCCCAGCATTTT
cdr3_aa: CASSAGGDAYSNQPQHF

v_call: TRBV18
j_call: TRBJ2-7
d_call: .
cdr3_nt: TGTGCCAGCTCACCATCCAGCGGTTCCTACGAGCAGTACTTC
cdr3_aa: CASSPSSGSYEQYF

v_call: TRBV19
j_call: TRBJ2-1
d_call: TRBD1
cdr3_nt: TGTGCCAGTAGACCGACAGGGGGGGACAATGAGCAGTTCTTC
cdr3_aa: CASRPTGGDNEQFF

v_call: TRBV5-4
j_call: TRBJ2-7
d_call: TRBD2
cdr3_nt: TGTGCCAGCAGCTCTTGGGCTAGCGGGCGGTACGAGCAGTACTTC
cdr3_aa: CASSSWASGRYEQYF